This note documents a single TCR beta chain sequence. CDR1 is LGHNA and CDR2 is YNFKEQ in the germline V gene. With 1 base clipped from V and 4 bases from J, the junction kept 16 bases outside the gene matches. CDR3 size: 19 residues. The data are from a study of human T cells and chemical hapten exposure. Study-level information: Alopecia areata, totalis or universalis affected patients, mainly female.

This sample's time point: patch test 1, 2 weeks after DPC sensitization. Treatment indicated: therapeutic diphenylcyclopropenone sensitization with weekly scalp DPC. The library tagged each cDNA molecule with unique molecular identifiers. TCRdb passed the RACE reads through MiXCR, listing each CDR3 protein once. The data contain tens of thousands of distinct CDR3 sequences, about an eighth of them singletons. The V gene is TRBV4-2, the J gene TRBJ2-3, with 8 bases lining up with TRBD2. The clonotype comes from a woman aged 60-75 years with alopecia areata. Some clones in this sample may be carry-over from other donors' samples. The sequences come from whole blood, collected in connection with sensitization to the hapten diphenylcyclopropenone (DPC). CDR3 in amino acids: CASSQGYFRASGLPDTQYF. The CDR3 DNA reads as TGTGCCAGCAGCCAAGGCTACTTCAGGGCTAGCGGGCTCCCAGATACGCAGTATTTT.